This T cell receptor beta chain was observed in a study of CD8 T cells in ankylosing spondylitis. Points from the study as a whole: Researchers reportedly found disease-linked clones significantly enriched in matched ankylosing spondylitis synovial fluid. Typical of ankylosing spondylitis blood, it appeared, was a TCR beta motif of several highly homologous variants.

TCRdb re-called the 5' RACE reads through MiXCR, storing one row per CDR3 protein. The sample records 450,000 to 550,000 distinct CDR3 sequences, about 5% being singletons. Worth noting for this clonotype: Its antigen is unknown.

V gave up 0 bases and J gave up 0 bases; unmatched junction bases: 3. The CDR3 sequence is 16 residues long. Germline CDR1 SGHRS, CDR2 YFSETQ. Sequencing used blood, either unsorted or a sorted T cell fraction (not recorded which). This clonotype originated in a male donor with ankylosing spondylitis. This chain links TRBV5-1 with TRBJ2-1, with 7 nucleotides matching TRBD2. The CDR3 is CASSLGEGSSYNEQFF. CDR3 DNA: TGCGCCAGCAGCTTGGGGGAGGGGAGCTCCTACAATGAGCAGTTCTTC. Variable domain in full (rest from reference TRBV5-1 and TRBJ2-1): KAGVTQTPRYLIKTRGQQVTLSCSPISGHRSVSWYQQTPGQGLQFLFEYFSETQRNKGNFPGRFSGRQFSNSRSEMNVSTLELGDSALYLCASSLGEGSSYNEQFFGPGTRLTVL.